The 20 T cell receptor beta chains listed next were all sequenced from one sample in a study of shared clonotypes between healthy human individuals. TCRdb's copy holds only in-frame clones and misses some; the assay was immunoSEQ multiplex PCR. The table includes more than 2,000,000 clones, approximately 93% detected once. Sequencing was performed on naive CD4+ T cells from PBMCs. The subset here: CD45RA+ positively selected. The source of these receptors is a man between 18 and 29 years old in good health. Some clones in this sample may be carry-over from other donors' samples.

The chain carries TRBV28 and TRBJ2-7; 7 bases match TRBD1. With 7 bases clipped from V and 5 bases from J, the junction kept 11 bases outside the gene matches. This CDR3 is built from 14 residues. CDR1 MDHEN and CDR2 SYDVKM come from the germline V gene. The CDR3 DNA reads as TGTGCCAGCAACGTCGGAGACAGGGCCCACGAGCAGTACTTC. It encodes CASNVGDRAHEQYF.

The chain is built from TRBV18 and TRBJ2-7, with 12 bases aligning to TRBD1. The CDR3 has 15 residues. Germline-derived CDR1 and CDR2 are KGHSH and LQKENI. V shed 2 bases and J 6 bases; nucleotides not matched to a gene: 5. This CDR3 is CASSPSGTGGTEQYF. CDR3 DNA: TGTGCCAGCTCACCATCCGGGACAGGGGGCACCGAGCAGTACTTC. Complete variable domain (other parts from reference TRBV18 and TRBJ2-7): NAGVMQNPRHLVRRRGQEARLRCSPMKGHSHVYWYRQLPEEGLKFMVYLQKENIIDESGMPKERFSAEFPKEGPSILRIQQVVRGDSAAYFCASSPSGTGGTEQYFGPGTRLTVT.

This chain uses TRBV6-1 with TRBJ2-3, with 11 bases identical to TRBD2. Germline loops: CDR1 MNHNS, CDR2 SASEGT. The CDR3 length is 16 residues. Trimming removed 4 bases from V and 3 bases from J; junction bases left unmatched: 6. The CDR3 DNA sequence: TGTGCCAGCAGTGTACTAGCGGGAGTGGGAACAGATACGCAGTATTTT. Amino acids: CASSVLAGVGTDTQYF.

This clone has just one count. The V and J genes are TRBV4-1 and TRBJ1-1, with a possible D match to TRBD1 (5 bases). Germline CDR1 is MGHRA and CDR2 is YSYEKL. The CDR3 is 15 amino acids. The ends were cut back, 1 base at V and 4 bases at J, with 13 bases in the middle. CDR3 in DNA: TGCGCCAGCAGCCAAGTTGCTGGTGGGGGCACTGAAGCTTTCTTT. Translated: CASSQVAGGGTEAFF.

The CDR3 sequence is CASSGTDLANTGELFF. The DNA for the CDR3 is TGTGCCAGCAGTGGGACGGACCTCGCGAACACCGGGGAGCTGTTTTTT. The chain couples TRBV28 to TRBJ2-2; the D call may be TRBD1 or TRBD2 (5 bases each). V lost 5 bases to trimming and J lost 0 bases, with 13 bases between them. The CDR3 sequence is 16 residues long. Germline V gives CDR1 MDHEN, CDR2 SYDVKM. Drawing the rest from reference TRBV28 and TRBJ2-2, the complete variable domain is DVKVTQSSRYLVKRTGEKVFLECVQDMDHENMFWYRQDPGLGLRLIYFSYDVKMKEKGDIPEGYSVSREKKERFSLILESASTNQTSMYLCASSGTDLANTGELFFGEGSRLTVL.

A remark on this clone: Different DNA sequences within this sample yield the same CDR3. The J gene is TRBJ2-7, the V gene TRBV7-9; 11 bases align to TRBD1. Germline CDR1 SEHNR, CDR2 FQNEAQ (reference sequence). Trimming at V came to 6 bases and at J to 4 bases, leaving 8 bases not matched to a gene. This CDR3 comprises 15 residues. The CDR3 here is CASSSRTGGSYEQYF. In DNA, the CDR3 is TGTGCCAGCAGTTCCCGGACAGGGGGCAGTTACGAGCAGTACTTC.

As for this clone: Other DNA sequences in this specimen translate into the identical CDR3. This rearrangement joins TRBV2 to TRBJ2-5; no definite D call. Germline-derived CDR1 and CDR2 are SNHLY and FYNNEI. This CDR3 spans 13 amino acids. With 2 bases removed from V and 1 base from J, the gap between germline ends came to 5 bases. CDR3 region: CASSEYGQETQYF. The CDR3, as DNA: TGTGCCAGCAGTGAATACGGCCAAGAGACCCAGTACTTC.

This clone was counted a single time. The sample holds other DNA sequences that translate to the same CDR3. The chain combines TRBV30 with TRBJ1-2; D may be TRBD1 (6 bases). The germline gives CDR1 GTSNPN, CDR2 SVGIG (reference sequence). The CDR3 is 14 amino acids. V was pared by 0 bases and J by 2 bases, with 10 bases between. The CDR3 nucleotides read TGTGCCTGGAGTGTACAGGGCGGAAACTATGGCTACACCTTC. It specifies CAWSVQGGNYGYTF.

V usage is TRBV19 and J usage is TRBJ1-4, with TRBD1 matching 10 bases. The CDR3 is made up of 14 amino acids. V shed 5 bases, J shed 8 bases, and the junction held 5 bases outside the gene matches. Germline-derived CDR1 and CDR2 are LNHDA and SQIVND (reference sequence). In DNA, the CDR3 is TGTGCCAGTAGTGGGACAGGGGTTGGGGAAAAACTGTTTTTT. Translation: CASSGTGVGEKLFF.

V is TRBV6-1 and J is TRBJ2-7; unclear D gene. The CDR3 totals 13 residues. V was pared by 7 bases and J by 6 bases, with 16 bases between. The germline gives CDR1 MNHNS, CDR2 SASEGT. The CDR3 DNA is TGTGCCAGCACCCTCATGGGTCCCAGCGAGCAGTACTTC. Translated: CASTLMGPSEQYF.

In the case of this clone: Other DNA sequences in this specimen translate into the identical CDR3. CDR3 region: CASSLTSGTLNEQFF. The CDR3 DNA sequence: TGCGCCAGCAGCTTGACTAGCGGGACCCTAAATGAGCAGTTCTTC. The gene calls are TRBV5-1 and TRBJ2-1; 10 bases line up with TRBD2. V was pared by 1 base and J by 7 bases, with 5 bases of the junction left unmatched. Germline CDR1 SGHRS, CDR2 YFSETQ. CDR3 size: 15 residues.

This chain uses TRBV9 with TRBJ2-7, with 7 bases that match TRBD2. The CDR3 length is 14 residues. The V segment lost 2 bases and the J segment 7 bases; nucleotides outside the gene matches: 9. Germline loops: CDR1 SGDLS, CDR2 YYNGEE. CDR3 amino acids: CASSVAGAVREQYF. CDR3 DNA: TGTGCCAGCAGCGTCGCGGGAGCCGTGAGGGAGCAGTACTTC.

The rearrangement uses TRBV5-1 and TRBJ2-3, with D tentatively TRBD2 (6 bases). Germline V lookup: CDR1 SGHRS, CDR2 YFSETQ. The CDR3 consists of 16 residues. The V and J ends lost 4 bases and 1 base respectively, with 16 bases between them. The CDR3 protein is CASSPRRASGTDTQYF. CDR3 bases: TGCGCCAGCAGCCCGCGGCGGGCTAGCGGCACAGATACGCAGTATTTT.

CDR3 nucleotides: TGTGCCAGCAGCTTTGGGGGTCCGGGGGCGGATGGCTACACCTTC. Amino acid sequence: CASSFGGPGADGYTF. The V and J genes are TRBV7-2 and TRBJ1-2, with D possibly matching TRBD1 (6 bases). With 3 bases removed from V and 6 bases from J, the gap between germline ends came to 17 bases. Germline V gene data show CDR1 as SGHTA and CDR2 as FQGNSA. The CDR3 runs 15 residues.

This clone was picked up one time. The genes are TRBV7-9 and TRBJ1-4; no firm D call. The CDR3 sequence is 15 residues long. V was clipped by 8 bases and J by 8 bases, with 21 bases between them. CDR1 and CDR2 from the germline V gene are SEHNR and FQNEAQ (reference sequence). The CDR3 nucleotides read TGTGCCAGCCGCCCAATCAGTGGGCGAGGGGAAAAACTGTTTTTT. Its protein product is CASRPISGRGEKLFF.

This clone was counted between two and nine times. V usage is TRBV27 and J usage is TRBJ2-1; 13 bases agree with TRBD2. The junction had 14 bases not matched to a gene; V was cut back by 4 bases and J by 8 bases. The CDR3 sequence is 18 residues long. CDR1 is MNHEY and CDR2 is SMNVEV in the germline V gene (reference sequence). The CDR3 DNA reads TGTGCCAGCAGTTCTCTAACCGGGACTAGCGGGAATCTGTATGAGCAGTTCTTC. It codes for CASSSLTGTSGNLYEQFF.

This chain connects TRBV5-4 to TRBJ1-2; D uncertain. The CDR3 spans 14 residues. Germline V CDR1 and CDR2: SGHNT, YYREEE (reference sequence). Between the trimmed V and J ends, which lost 4 bases and 2 bases, there was a span of 12 bases. In DNA, the CDR3 is TGTGCCAGCAGCCTAGCACAGCTCAACTATGGCTACACCTTC. Protein: CASSLAQLNYGYTF.

The rearrangement uses TRBV7-2 and TRBJ2-7, with 8 nucleotides matching TRBD2. Trimming cost V 1 base and J 4 bases; bases outside gene matches: 9. The length of the CDR3 is 16 residues. Germline CDR1 is SGHTA and CDR2 is FQGNSA. The CDR3 spells CASSLGQGAGVYEQYF. The CDR3 coding sequence is TGTGCCAGCAGCTTAGGTCAGGGAGCGGGAGTTTACGAGCAGTACTTC.

This clone has a handful of counts. The chain is built from TRBV11-2 and TRBJ1-1; no definite D call. The length of the CDR3 is 13 residues. Deletions cut 1 base from V and 11 bases from J, with 14 bases between. Germline-derived CDR1 and CDR2 are SGHAT and FQNNGV. The CDR3 nucleotides are TGTGCCAGCAGCTTAGGGGAAAGGGTGAAGGCTTTCTTT. Translating gives CASSLGERVKAFF.

The chain employs TRBV7-9 and TRBJ1-1, with D possibly TRBD1 on 5 matching bases. The V end lost 1 base, the J end lost 4 bases, and 10 bases lay between the germline ends. Per germline, CDR1 SEHNR and CDR2 FQNEAQ (reference sequence). CDR3 length equals 14 residues. CDR3 nucleotides: TGTGCCAGCAGCTTAGTGCCGGGGACCACTGAAGCTTTCTTT. It translates to CASSLVPGTTEAFF.